The 9 T cell receptor beta chains below come from one sample, sequenced in a study of blood T cell dynamics during melanoma immunotherapy. Generated by immunoSEQ multiplex PCR, the TCRdb table keeps only in-frame clones and is missing some. The sample yields about 7,600 clones, 75% to 90% seen once. Indicated time point: week 3, after first cycle of checkpoint inhibitor. The source material was blood, sampled from a patient treated with checkpoint blockade. These receptors all come from a human donor with melanoma.

The rearrangement uses TRBV27 and TRBJ1-5; weak D call: TRBD1 (5 bases). The CDR3 contains 12 residues. Germline assignment: CDR1 MNHEY and CDR2 SMNVEV (reference sequence). Trimming cost V 3 bases and J 8 bases, with 8 bases left between them. CDR3 nucleotides: TGTGCCAGCAGTTTCCAGGGAAAGCCCCAGCATTTT. Residues: CASSFQGKPQHF.

The rearrangement links TRBV2 to TRBJ2-7; tentative D call: TRBD1 (5 bases). This CDR3 comprises 13 residues. CDR1 is SNHLY, CDR2 FYNNEI, per germline. Trimming removed 8 bases at V and 4 bases at J, with 15 bases between. The CDR3 sequence is CASCEGVSYEQYF. For the CDR3, the DNA is TGTGCCAGCTGCGAAGGGGTCTCATACGAGCAGTACTTC.

The V call is TRBV5-4, the J call TRBJ2-7; 7 bases map to TRBD1. CDR3 size: 15 residues. Unmatched junction bases numbered 6, after V lost 1 base and J lost 2 bases. Germline CDR1 is SGHNT and CDR2 is YYREEE (reference sequence). The CDR3 nucleotides read TGTGCCAGCAGCTTGTGGGACAGAAGTGCCTACGAGCAGTACTTC. Amino acid sequence: CASSLWDRSAYEQYF.

J is TRBJ2-7 and V is TRBV27, with 8 bases lining up with TRBD2. The CDR3 consists of 14 residues. The J segment lost 2 bases and the V segment lost 3 bases, leaving 3 bases of the junction unmatched. In germline, CDR1 is MNHEY, CDR2 SMNVEV (reference sequence). The CDR3 is CASSFSGATYEQYF. CDR3 bases: TGTGCCAGCAGTTTTAGCGGGGCAACCTACGAGCAGTACTTC.

The V and J genes are TRBV7-9 and TRBJ2-5, with 8 nucleotides matching TRBD1. V shed 6 bases, J shed 4 bases, and the junction held 4 bases outside the gene matches. Germline CDR1 is SEHNR and CDR2 is FQNEAQ (reference sequence). The CDR3 has 13 amino acids. The CDR3 sequence: CASSRTGLETQYF. DNA for the CDR3: TGTGCCAGCAGTCGGACAGGGCTAGAGACCCAGTACTTC. The whole variable domain, filled in from reference TRBV7-9 and TRBJ2-5, reads DTGVSQNPRHKITKRGQNVTFRCDPISEHNRLYWYRQTLGQGPEFLTYFQNEAQLEKSRLLSDRFSAERPKGSFSTLEIQRTEQGDSAMYLCASSRTGLETQYFGPGTRLLVL.

This chain links TRBV6-4 with TRBJ2-3; no reliable D call. Between the trimmed V and J ends, which lost 0 bases and 5 bases, there was a span of 6 bases. This CDR3 is built from 13 residues. Germline V gene lookup returns CDR1 MRHNA and CDR2 SNTAGT. The CDR3 loop reads CASSDSGIDTQYF. The DNA of the CDR3 is TGTGCCAGCAGTGACTCCGGAATAGATACGCAGTATTTT.

The rearrangement uses TRBV29-1 and TRBJ1-2; tentative D call: TRBD1 (6 bases). The germline V and J ends were trimmed by 5 bases and 4 bases, with 11 bases remaining between them. There are 12 residues in the CDR3. Germline V CDR1 and CDR2: SQVTM, ANQGSEA. In DNA form, the CDR3 reads TGCAGCGTTAGTACAGGGCTCTATGGCTACACCTTC. This codes for CSVSTGLYGYTF.

The rearrangement joins TRBV5-1 to TRBJ2-3; D could derive from TRBD1 or TRBD2 (6 bases each). Germline values: CDR1 SGHRS, CDR2 YFSETQ. The CDR3 length is 17 residues. Trimming shortened V by 7 bases and J by 1 base, and 22 bases separated the two germline ends. The CDR3 region has the DNA TGCGCCAGCCATCCAACTGTTCGGGGGCTGGGCACAGATACGCAGTATTTT. Amino acid sequence: CASHPTVRGLGTDTQYF.

This clone was detected only once. V usage is TRBV5-6 and J usage is TRBJ2-7; D call uncertain. The CDR3 length is 12 residues. The germline V and J ends were trimmed by 2 bases and 0 bases, with 3 bases remaining between them. Germline CDR1 and CDR2: SGHDT and YYEEEE. The CDR3 reads CASSFISYEQYF. CDR3 DNA: TGTGCCAGCAGCTTTATCTCCTACGAGCAGTACTTC.